This T cell receptor beta chain was profiled in a study of human T cells and chemical hapten exposure. Study context: Sensitizing treatment utilized 2% DPC over an approximately 2 cm by approximately 2 cm portion of upper inner arm skin.

With 4 bases removed from V and 5 bases from J, the gap between germline ends came to 17 bases. The CDR3 consists of 15 residues. Germline assignment: CDR1 SGHRS and CDR2 YFSETQ. The sample holds many counts of this clonotype. As to time point: pre-sensitization, week 0. The treatment was: therapeutic diphenylcyclopropenone sensitization with weekly scalp DPC. TCRdb re-called the RACE reads with MiXCR, one entry per CDR3 protein. The repertoire consists of about 260,000 distinct CDR3 sequences, with about 9.4% occurring once and the leading ten covering approximately 2.3%. The source of this sequence is a woman aged 35 to 49 with alopecia areata. Some clones in this sample may be carry-over from other donors' samples. The V and J genes are TRBV5-1 and TRBJ2-3, with D possibly TRBD1 on 6 matching bases. The sequencing here drew on whole blood, taken in connection with sensitization to the hapten diphenylcyclopropenone (DPC). CDR3 bases: TGCGCCAGCAGCCTGCAGGGGACGGACCAAGATACGCAGTATTTT. It specifies CASSLQGTDQDTQYF. The full variable domain, completed using reference TRBV5-1 and TRBJ2-3, is KAGVTQTPRYLIKTRGQQVTLSCSPISGHRSVSWYQQTPGQGLQFLFEYFSETQRNKGNFPGRFSGRQFSNSRSEMNVSTLELGDSALYLCASSLQGTDQDTQYFGPGTRLTVL.